Here is one T cell receptor (beta chain) with its context. What antigen it recognizes has not been identified. The input lacks base qualities; no much larger clone sits a single base away. TCRbeta CDR3 regions were amplified from genomic DNA using the immunoSEQ Assay, a bias-controlled multiplex PCR. The authors processed their data as follows. The number of nucleated cells in each sample was estimated from the amplification of reference gene primers within the assay. To quantify the absolute abundance of each unique TCRbeta CDR3 rearrangement, sequence reads were collapsed and filtered. For each sample, productive Simpson clonality was calculated as the square root of Simpson's diversity index over productive rearrangements. This is the immuneACCESS table as TCRdb keeps it, with only in-frame sequences that have V and J called. A part of the clones is gone; compared with another copy, unresolved V genes explain less than half, and the rest is unexplained. V, J and clone size reflect that table, while D and trimming were determined from the DNA. This sample is represented by over 200,000 clones; roughly nine tenths of them were singletons. Together, the top ten hold more than 5.5% of the sample.

This entry belongs to a study of blood T cell repertoires in COVID-19 (TCRdb year 2020). Looking at the study overall: Samples covering the acute and convalescent phases of COVID-19 were provided by collaborators in the United States, Italy and Spain. The material from the prospective study consisted of cDNA or gDNA derived from T cells, B-cell-depleted T cells, or PBMCs. Subjects who had been exposed to COVID-19, were actively infected with it, or had recovered from it provided the deeply sampled blood TCRbeta repertoires that made up the dataset. The repertoires were released in a freely available public database meant as a resource for research on the immune response to SARS-CoV-2. The samples were drawn from the first 160 participants of the ongoing ImmuneRACE study and from 950 to 1,500 subjects provided by 6 global collaborators. Nearly every sample came with metadata listing a de-identified subject ID, COVID-19 status, age in years and sex. Where available, HLA class I and class II types were taken from metadata supplied by the sample provider and were not determined by assay-based typing. The paper's findings and limits, for the study overall: The quantity of clinical and demographic metadata differed by source and by participant and was supplied without curation.

Samples from volunteer blood donors who had recovered from COVID-19 were contributed by a second Seattle source. Collaborating institutions collected whole blood in K2EDTA tubes following their own protocols. For TCRbeta analysis, collaborator samples were shipped as frozen whole blood, as isolated PBMCs, or as DNA extracted from either sample type. From the cysteine through the phenylalanine, the CDR3 covers 16 amino acids. Here the CDR3 DNA is all that survives: 48 bases in frame from base 1. Between the V and J ends, shortened by 2 bases and 4 bases respectively, the junction contains 16 bases. The germline V gene provides CDR1 SGHTA and CDR2 FQGTGA.

The chain employs TRBV7-3 and TRBJ2-3, with TRBD2 perhaps the D gene, on 5 matching bases. The source of this sequence is a man between 60 and 75 years old who had recovered from COVID-19. Material for sequencing was peripheral blood. Here is the DNA: TGTGCCAGCAGCTTATTCCTAGCTGGGTTGTCAGATACGCAGTATTTT. The resulting protein is CASSLFLAGLSDTQYF.